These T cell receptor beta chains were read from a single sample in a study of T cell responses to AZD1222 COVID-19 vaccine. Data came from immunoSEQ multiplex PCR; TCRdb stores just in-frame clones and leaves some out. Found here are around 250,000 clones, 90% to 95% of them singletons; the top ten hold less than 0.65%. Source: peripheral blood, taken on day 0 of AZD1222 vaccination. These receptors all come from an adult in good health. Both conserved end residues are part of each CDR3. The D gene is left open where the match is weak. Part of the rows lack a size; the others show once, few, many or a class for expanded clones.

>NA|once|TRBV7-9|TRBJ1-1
CASSLGDTPATEAFF
TGTGCCAGCAGCTTAGGGGACACACCGGCCACTGAAGCTTTCTTT
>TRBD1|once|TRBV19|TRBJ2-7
CASSNPRDRGYEQYF
TGTGCCAGTAGTAACCCCCGGGACAGGGGTTACGAGCAGTACTTC
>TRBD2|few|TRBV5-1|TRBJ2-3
CASSLRLAGESDTQYF
TGCGCCAGCAGCCTTAGACTAGCGGGGGAGTCAGATACGCAGTATTTT
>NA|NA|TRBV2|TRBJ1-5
CASSTDAGSNQPQHF
TGTGCCAGCAGTACCGACGCGGGGAGCAATCAGCCCCAGCATTTT
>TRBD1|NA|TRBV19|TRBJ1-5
CASSTRDRGYGNQPQHF
TGTGCCAGTAGTACCCGGGACAGGGGTTACGGCAATCAGCCCCAGCATTTT
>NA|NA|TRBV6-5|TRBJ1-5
CASSQGFGAQHF
TGTGCCAGCAGCCAGGGGTTCGGGGCCCAGCATTTT
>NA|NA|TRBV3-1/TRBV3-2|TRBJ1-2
CASSHRDGHGYTF
TGTGCCAGCAGCCACCGGGACGGACATGGCTACACCTTC
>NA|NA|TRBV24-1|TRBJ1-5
CATSESGEGNQPQHF
TGTGCCACCAGTGAGTCAGGAGAGGGCAATCAGCCCCAGCATTTT
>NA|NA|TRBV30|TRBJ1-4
CAWSRGGIGKLFF
TGTGCCTGGAGTCGTGGTGGGATTGGAAAACTGTTTTTT
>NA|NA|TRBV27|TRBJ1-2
CASSLNRKGGYTF
TGTGCCAGCAGTTTAAACAGAAAGGGAGGCTACACCTTC
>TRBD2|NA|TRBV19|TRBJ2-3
CASTPSGRPTDTQYF
TGTGCCAGTACCCCCAGCGGGAGACCGACAGATACGCAGTATTTT
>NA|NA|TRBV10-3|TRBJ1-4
CAISDTGNKLFF
TGTGCCATCAGTGATACAGGGAACAAACTGTTTTTT
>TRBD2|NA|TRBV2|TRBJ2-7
CASQTGGPGEQYF
TGTGCCAGCCAAACGGGGGGGCCAGGCGAGCAGTACTTC
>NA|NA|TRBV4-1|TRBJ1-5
CASSPGPQVANQPQHF
TGCGCCAGCAGCCCGGGCCCACAGGTTGCCAATCAGCCCCAGCATTTT
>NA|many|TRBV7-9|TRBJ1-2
CASSLVVGIDGYTF
TGTGCCAGCAGCTTAGTTGTGGGTATCGATGGCTACACCTTC
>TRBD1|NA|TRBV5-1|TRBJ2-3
CASSLRAGQGRDTQYF
TGCGCCAGCAGCTTACGGGCGGGACAGGGGAGAGATACGCAGTATTTT
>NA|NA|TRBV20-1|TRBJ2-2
CSASALNTGELFF
TGCAGTGCTAGTGCCTTGAACACCGGGGAGCTGTTTTTT
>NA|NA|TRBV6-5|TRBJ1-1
CASRVSPQNTEAFF
TGTGCCAGCAGGGTAAGCCCCCAGAACACTGAAGCTTTCTTT
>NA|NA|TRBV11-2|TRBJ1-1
CASSLDEGANTEAFF
TGTGCCAGCAGCTTAGACGAGGGCGCGAACACTGAAGCTTTCTTT
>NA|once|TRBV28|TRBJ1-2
CASSLGGFAAGYTF
TGTGCCAGCAGTTTGGGGGGGTTCGCGGCAGGCTACACCTTC
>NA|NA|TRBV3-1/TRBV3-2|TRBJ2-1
CASSLGDNEQFF
TGTGCCAGCAGCCTGGGAGATAATGAGCAGTTCTTC
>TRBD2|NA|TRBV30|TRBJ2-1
CAFEPSGRIEQFF
TGTGCCTTTGAGCCAAGCGGGAGGATTGAGCAGTTCTTC
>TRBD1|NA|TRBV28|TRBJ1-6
CASSLRTGVAPLHF
TGTGCCAGCAGTTTAAGGACAGGCGTCGCGCCCCTCCACTTT
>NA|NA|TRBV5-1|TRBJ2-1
CASSFGTSSSYNEQFF
TGCGCCAGCAGCTTTGGGACCTCAAGCTCCTACAATGAGCAGTTCTTC
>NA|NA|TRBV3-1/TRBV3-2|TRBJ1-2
CASSQVERDGYTF
TGTGCCAGCAGCCAAGTAGAAAGGGATGGCTACACCTTC